The 7 T cell receptor beta chains reported below all come from one sample, sequenced in a study of CD8+CD57+ T cells in acquired aplastic anemia. Genomic DNA, serving as template, underwent TCR beta VDJ and CDR3 profiling. Each CDR3 protein gets one entry after TCRdb re-called the reads with MiXCR. The profile covers about 220,000 distinct CDR3 sequences, with approximately 35% appearing a single time and 0.95% to 1.3% taken by the ten largest. Sequencing was done on a sample of sorted CD4+, CD8+, or CD8+CD57+ T cells (not recorded which) from PBMCs. These receptor sequences come from a human donor in good health, serving as a control.

In regard to this clonotype: A much larger clone is a single base away; this may be a read error. The genes are TRBV20-1 and TRBJ2-3; 8 nucleotides agree with TRBD2. The CDR3 sequence is 13 residues long. The germline gives CDR1 DFQATT, CDR2 SNEGSKA (reference sequence). Here the CDR3 reads CSPAGGSLDTQYF. For the CDR3, the DNA is TGCAGCCCTGCGGGGGGCTCCCTGGATACGCAGTATTTT.

This chain uses TRBV9 with TRBJ1-2; D possibly corresponds to TRBD1 (5 bases). The germline gives CDR1 SGDLS, CDR2 YYNGEE. Between the trimmed V and J ends, which lost 0 bases and 5 bases, there was a span of 5 bases. The CDR3 contains 12 residues. CDR3 bases: TGTGCCAGCAGCGTAGCAGGGTATGGCTACACCTTC. Its protein product is CASSVAGYGYTF.

J is TRBJ2-7 and V is TRBV15; tentative D call: TRBD1 (5 bases). Germline-derived CDR1 and CDR2 are LNHNV and YYDKDF (reference sequence). Trimming removed 6 bases from V and 0 bases from J, with 12 bases in between. This CDR3 has 14 amino acids. In DNA form, the CDR3 reads TGTGCCACCAGTAAACAGGTTACCTCCTACGAGCAGTACTTC. Translation gives CATSKQVTSYEQYF.

The chain links TRBV5-1 to TRBJ2-7, with 7 bases lining up with TRBD1. Germline-derived CDR1 and CDR2 are SGHRS and YFSETQ. The CDR3 has 13 residues. V trimming: 0 bases; J trimming: 5 bases; junction bases outside the gene matches: 2. This chain's CDR3 is CASSLEQGNEQYF. CDR3 DNA sequence: TGCGCCAGCAGCTTGGAACAGGGGAACGAGCAGTACTTC.

This clonotype was found many times. This chain uses TRBV15 with TRBJ2-1; 9 bases are shared with TRBD2. Germline CDR1 and CDR2: LNHNV and YYDKDF (reference sequence). The CDR3 has 15 residues. V lost 5 bases and J lost 4; bases outside the gene matches: 6. CDR3 residues: CATSFLAGSYNEQFF. In DNA form, the CDR3 reads TGTGCCACCAGCTTCCTAGCGGGGTCTTACAATGAGCAGTTCTTC.

This clonotype came up many times. V usage is TRBV9 and J usage is TRBJ1-6; TRBD1 is a possible D gene (5 bases). The germline CDR1 and CDR2 sequences are SGDLS and YYNGEE. This CDR3 comprises 13 residues. The V and J ends lost 0 bases and 13 bases respectively, with 11 bases between them. The CDR3 nucleotides read TGTGCCAGCAGCGTAGGGACCGGGGCTCCCCTCCACTTT. Protein: CASSVGTGAPLHF.

This clonotype occurred many times. V usage is TRBV24-1 and J usage is TRBJ2-3, with a weak D call TRBD2 (6 bases). With 4 bases removed from V and 6 bases from J, the gap between germline ends came to 13 bases. This CDR3 is built from 14 residues. Germline CDR1 reads KGHDR; CDR2 reads SFDVKD. The CDR3 DNA sequence: TGTGCCACCAGTGACTTTTATGGGGGGGATACGCAGTATTTT. Amino acid sequence: CATSDFYGGDTQYF.